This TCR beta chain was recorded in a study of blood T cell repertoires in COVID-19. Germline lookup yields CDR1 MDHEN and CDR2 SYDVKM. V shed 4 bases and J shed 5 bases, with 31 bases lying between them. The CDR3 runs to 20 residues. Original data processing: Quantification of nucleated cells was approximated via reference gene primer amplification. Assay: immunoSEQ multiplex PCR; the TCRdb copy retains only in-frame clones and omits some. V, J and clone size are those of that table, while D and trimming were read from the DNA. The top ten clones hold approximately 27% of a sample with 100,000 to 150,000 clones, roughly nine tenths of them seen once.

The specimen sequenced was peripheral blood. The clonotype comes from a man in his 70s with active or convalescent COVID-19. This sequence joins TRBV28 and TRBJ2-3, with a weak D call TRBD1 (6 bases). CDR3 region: CASSYLYRSGLQGSKDTQYF. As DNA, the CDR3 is TGTGCCAGCAGTTACCTTTATCGCTCCGGGCTACAGGGTTCGAAAGATACGCAGTATTTT.